Below, 24 T cell receptor beta chains from the same sample are listed, as sequenced in a study of CD8+CD57+ T cells in acquired aplastic anemia. Genomic DNA templated the TCR beta VDJ and CDR3 profiling. From the reads, TCRdb called clonotypes with MiXCR, one entry per CDR3 protein. The sample lists 150,000 to 200,000 distinct CDR3 sequences, 55% to 75% occurring once. The source material was sorted CD4+, CD8+, or CD8+CD57+ T cells (not recorded which) from PBMCs. The receptors come from a human donor in good health.

V and J are TRBV5-6 and TRBJ2-7; no definite D call. Germline V gene data show CDR1 as SGHDT and CDR2 as YYEEEE. The CDR3 extends over 13 amino acids. The V end was cut by 4 bases, the J end by 2 bases, with 10 bases between. Written as DNA, the CDR3 is TGTGCCAGCAGCCTTGACATCGCCTACGAGCAGTACTTC. Protein sequence: CASSLDIAYEQYF.

This clonotype was counted only a few times. The genes are TRBV30 and TRBJ2-1; D possibly corresponds to TRBD1 (6 bases). V lost 0 bases to trimming and J lost 4 bases, with 10 bases between them. Germline V gene data show CDR1 as GTSNPN and CDR2 as SVGIG (reference sequence). The CDR3 sequence is 14 residues long. CDR3 sequence: CAWSVGAHYNEQFF. The CDR3 DNA reads as TGTGCCTGGAGTGTGGGGGCCCATTACAATGAGCAGTTCTTC.

This clonotype showed up just a few times. The chain is built from TRBV6-1 and TRBJ2-4; 9 positions match TRBD1. The CDR3 has 16 amino acids. J was trimmed by 5 bases and V by 2 bases; bases with no gene match: 7. Germline CDR1 is MNHNS and CDR2 is SASEGT. CDR3 sequence (DNA): TGTGCCAGCAGTGAAATGGCTGGGACAGGGCAAAACATTCAGTACTTC. It translates to CASSEMAGTGQNIQYF.

This clonotype was recorded at least ten times. CDR3 coding DNA: TGTGCCAGCAGCTTAAGCGGGCTCACAGATACGCAGTATTTT. Amino acids: CASSLSGLTDTQYF. The chain links TRBV7-8 to TRBJ2-3; D may be TRBD2 (6 bases). The CDR3 has 14 residues. V was trimmed by 2 bases and J by 2 bases, leaving 8 bases between them. Germline values: CDR1 SGHVS, CDR2 FQNEAQ.

The gene calls are TRBV9 and TRBJ2-5; 10 bases align to TRBD2. V lost 0 bases, J lost 4 bases, and 6 bases stayed unmatched. Germline V CDR1 and CDR2: SGDLS, YYNGEE. The CDR3 runs 16 residues. The CDR3 DNA reads TGTGCCAGCAGCGTAGAAGCTAGCGGGAGTCGAGAGACCCAGTACTTC. As protein: CASSVEASGSRETQYF.

This clonotype was counted a few times. The chain has TRBV20-1 and TRBJ1-5; no definite D call. Trimming pared 0 bases from V and 7 bases from J, leaving 10 bases between. The length of the CDR3 is 13 residues. CDR1 is DFQATT, CDR2 SNEGSKA, per germline (reference sequence). The CDR3 sequence is CSARDQPIQPQHF. CDR3 sequence (DNA): TGCAGTGCTAGAGATCAGCCCATCCAGCCCCAGCATTTT.

The V and J genes are TRBV3-1 and TRBJ1-2; TRBD1 might be the D (5 bases). The CDR3 covers 15 residues. Between the trimmed V and J ends, which lost 1 base and 6 bases, there was a span of 15 bases. From germline, CDR1 is LGHDT and CDR2 YNNKEL (reference sequence). Here the CDR3 reads CASSQVRGGMNGYTF. DNA of the CDR3: TGTGCCAGCAGCCAAGTGCGGGGGGGAATGAATGGCTACACCTTC. Variable domain in full (rest from reference TRBV3-1 and TRBJ1-2): DTAVSQTPKYLVTQMGNDKSIKCEQNLGHDTMYWYKQDSKKFLKIMFSYNNKELIINETVPNRFSPKSPDKAHLNLHINSLELGDSAVYFCASSQVRGGMNGYTFGSGTRLTVV.

A note on this clonotype: A much larger clone differs from this one at a single base, so this may be a read error. V usage is TRBV7-9 and J usage is TRBJ2-3; D not resolved. Near its end, the DNA agrees better with TRBJ1-5, so the J call may be wrong. Germline values: CDR1 SEHNR, CDR2 FQNEAQ (reference sequence). The CDR3 has 12 residues. The CDR3 sequence: CASSLFSDTQHF. In DNA form, the CDR3 reads TGTGCCAGCAGCTTATTTTCGGATACGCAGCATTTT.

This chain joins TRBV10-2 and TRBJ1-3, with D maybe TRBD1 (5 bases). The CDR3 has 13 amino acids. The V gene lost 7 bases and the J gene lost 0 bases, with 7 bases spanning the gap. The germline CDR1 and CDR2 sequences are WSHSY and SAAADI. This CDR3 is CASIDSSGNTIYF. The CDR3 DNA sequence: TGCGCCAGCATCGACAGCTCTGGAAACACCATATATTTT.

The chain combines TRBV19 with TRBJ2-1; 10 bases are a match to TRBD2. CDR3 length: 16 amino acids. The V segment lost 10 bases and the J segment 3 bases; nucleotides outside the gene matches: 12. In germline, CDR1 is LNHDA, CDR2 SQIVND (reference sequence). The CDR3 coding sequence is TGTGCCACTTCAGCAGCGGGGGGGTTAAACTACAATGAGCAGTTCTTC. Residues: CATSAAGGLNYNEQFF.

The chain couples TRBV7-9 to TRBJ2-3; D is unresolved. V gave up 4 bases and J gave up 2 bases, with 13 bases separating them. CDR3 size: 15 residues. Germline V gene data show CDR1 as SEHNR and CDR2 as FQNEAQ (reference sequence). Written as DNA, the CDR3 is TGTGCCAGCAGCTCTAGACTTCACACCACAGATACGCAGTATTTT. Translated, it gives CASSSRLHTTDTQYF.

This rearrangement joins TRBV10-3 to TRBJ2-2, with TRBD1 matching over 8 bases. Germline V lookup: CDR1 ENHRY, CDR2 SYGVKD. The CDR3 is made up of 15 amino acids. V lost 2 bases and J lost 4; bases outside the gene matches: 3. The CDR3 spells CAISETGGSTGELFF. CDR3 DNA sequence: TGTGCCATCAGTGAGACAGGGGGTAGCACCGGGGAGCTGTTTTTT.

The DNA of the CDR3 is TGTGCCAGCAGCGGGGTGACCTCCTACAATGAGCAGTTCTTC. Translation: CASSGVTSYNEQFF. The chain is built from TRBV9 and TRBJ2-1, with no clear D. The CDR3 runs to 14 residues. Trimming stripped 3 bases from V and 0 bases from J, with 7 bases between. Germline V gene lookup returns CDR1 SGDLS and CDR2 YYNGEE.

The rearrangement joins TRBV10-2 to TRBJ2-7, with TRBD2 matching over 11 bases. After removal of 7 bases from V and 0 bases from J, the junction contained 5 bases not matched to a gene. The CDR3 contains 15 residues. The germline gives CDR1 WSHSY, CDR2 SAAADI. The CDR3: CASTGLAGLSYEQYF. The CDR3 DNA reads as TGCGCCAGCACTGGACTAGCGGGCCTCTCCTACGAGCAGTACTTC.

This clonotype was counted between two and nine times. The chain couples TRBV27 to TRBJ2-1; 9 bases are a match to TRBD1. Germline V gene lookup returns CDR1 MNHEY and CDR2 SMNVEV (reference sequence). J lost 4 bases, V lost 6 bases, and 4 bases had no gene match. CDR3 length equals 14 residues. CDR3 nucleotide sequence: TGTGCCAGCAGACCGGGACAGGGATACAATGAGCAGTTCTTC. Its protein is CASRPGQGYNEQFF.

This clonotype was detected once. The chain links TRBV7-9 to TRBJ1-2, with 8 bases fitting TRBD1. Germline lookup yields CDR1 SEHNR and CDR2 FQNEAQ (reference sequence). CDR3 length: 17 residues. Germline trimming cut 5 bases from V and 5 bases from J; bases unmatched to any gene: 16. The chain's CDR3 is CASSRGLTTGTGYGYTF. The CDR3 nucleotides read TGTGCCAGCAGCAGAGGGTTGACTACCGGGACAGGATATGGCTACACCTTC.

The chain links TRBV7-3 to TRBJ1-1; 9 bases are a match to TRBD1. Looked up from germline, CDR1 is SGHTA and CDR2 is FQGTGA. The CDR3 consists of 16 residues. V gave up 9 bases and J gave up 6 bases; unmatched junction bases: 17. CDR3 loop: CASSRGPGQGLAEAFF. The CDR3 DNA follows: TGTGCCAGTAGTCGGGGCCCGGGACAGGGCTTAGCTGAAGCTTTCTTT. Using reference TRBV7-3 and TRBJ1-1 for the parts outside the CDR3, the full variable domain is GAGVSQTPSNKVTEKGKYVELRCDPISGHTALYWYRQSLGQGPEFLIYFQGTGAADDSGLPNDRFFAVRPEGSVSTLKIQRTERGDSAVYLCASSRGPGQGLAEAFFGQGTRLTVV.

This clonotype was counted once. J is TRBJ2-3 and V is TRBV7-2; 10 nucleotides line up with TRBD2. The CDR3 spans 17 residues. Trimming took 1 base from V and 5 from J; bases not matched to a gene: 9. Germline values: CDR1 SGHTA, CDR2 FQGNSA. The chain's CDR3 is CASSLGRIAGGGDTQYF. DNA for the CDR3: TGTGCCAGCAGCTTAGGGCGTATAGCGGGAGGCGGAGATACGCAGTATTTT.

The sample holds a few counts of this clonotype. The V and J genes are TRBV15 and TRBJ2-7; D tentatively fits TRBD1 or TRBD2 (6 bases each). CDR1 is LNHNV, CDR2 YYDKDF, per germline (reference sequence). V dropped 0 bases and J dropped 5 bases, with 23 bases sitting between them. The CDR3 runs to 18 residues. The CDR3 DNA follows: TGTGCCACCAGCAGAGATTGGGGTAGGGGGGTCGGGAAGCACGAGCAGTACTTC. This codes for CATSRDWGRGVGKHEQYF.

V is TRBV7-8 and J is TRBJ1-3; D is uncertain. Trimming pared 5 bases from V and 4 bases from J, leaving 12 bases between. CDR1 and CDR2 (germline): SGHVS, FQNEAQ. The CDR3 sequence is 14 residues long. The CDR3 nucleotides are TGTGCCAGCAGCCCCGGACCCACCGGAAACACCATATATTTT. Protein: CASSPGPTGNTIYF.

This clonotype was observed a handful of times. This chain joins TRBV11-1 and TRBJ2-1; no clear D. Germline CDR1 is SGHAT and CDR2 is FQDESV (reference sequence). V lost 10 bases and J 10 bases, leaving 23 bases between the germline ends. The CDR3 runs to 14 residues. Here the CDR3 reads CATSVDWTVKEQFF. In DNA form, the CDR3 reads TGTGCCACCTCCGTTGACTGGACGGTTAAGGAGCAGTTCTTC. The full variable domain, with the rest looked up from reference TRBV11-1 and TRBJ2-1, is EAEVAQSPRYKITEKSQAVAFWCDPISGHATLYWYRQILGQGPELLVQFQDESVVDDSQLPKDRFSAERLKGVDSTLKIQPAELGDSAMYLCATSVDWTVKEQFFGPGTRLTVL.

The chain recombines TRBV5-1 with TRBJ1-1, with TRBD1 identical over 7 bases. V shed 1 base, J shed 2 bases, and the junction held 8 bases outside the gene matches. The CDR3 is made up of 16 amino acids. Germline CDR1 is SGHRS and CDR2 is YFSETQ. In nucleotides, the CDR3 is TGCGCCAGCAGCTTGATTGCGACAGGGTATAACACTGAAGCTTTCTTT. Translating gives CASSLIATGYNTEAFF. Based on the CDR3 plus reference TRBV5-1 and TRBJ1-1, the full variable domain is KAGVTQTPRYLIKTRGQQVTLSCSPISGHRSVSWYQQTPGQGLQFLFEYFSETQRNKGNFPGRFSGRQFSNSRSEMNVSTLELGDSALYLCASSLIATGYNTEAFFGQGTRLTVV.

This clonotype turned up a few times. This rearrangement joins TRBV20-1 to TRBJ1-2; D might be TRBD1 (5 bases). CDR1 is DFQATT and CDR2 is SNEGSKA in the germline V gene (reference sequence). V was clipped by 5 bases and J by 4 bases, with 8 bases between them. The CDR3 totals 11 residues. The CDR3 DNA is TGCAGTGCTCCGACAGTCTATGGCTACACCTTC. It is translated as CSAPTVYGYTF.

The genes are TRBV5-1 and TRBJ2-3; TRBD1 matches 11 bases. The ends lost 0 bases at V and 5 bases at J; junction bases unmatched: 2. Germline values: CDR1 SGHRS, CDR2 YFSETQ. CDR3 length: 15 amino acids. The CDR3 loop is CASSLAGQGEDTQYF. The CDR3 DNA is TGCGCCAGCAGCTTGGCGGGACAGGGGGAAGATACGCAGTATTTT.